The 27 T cell receptor beta chains reported below all come from one sample, sequenced in a study of blood T cell repertoires in COVID-19. TCRdb's copy holds only in-frame clones and misses some; the assay was immunoSEQ multiplex PCR. The sample lists over 80,000 clones; 90% were seen once. The specimen was peripheral blood. The receptor set was obtained from a man between 60 and 75 years old with acute or convalescent COVID-19.

The table lists this clone with a count of one. This chain links TRBV11-2 with TRBJ2-7; D might be TRBD2 (7 bases). The germline V and J ends were trimmed by 3 bases and 7 bases, with 19 bases remaining between them. In germline, CDR1 is SGHAT, CDR2 FQNNGV. The CDR3 has 15 amino acids. The CDR3 DNA sequence: TGTGCCAGCAGCTTTGGGGGGGCAGAGACGGGAGAGCAGTACTTC. Amino acids: CASSFGGAETGEQYF.

This clone turned up a few times. The V and J genes are TRBV19 and TRBJ1-1, with D perhaps TRBD1 (6 bases). Germline values: CDR1 LNHDA, CDR2 SQIVND (reference sequence). V dropped 3 bases and J dropped 1 base, with 9 bases sitting between them. The CDR3 runs to 14 residues. CDR3 loop: CASSISDRNTEAFF. CDR3 nucleotides: TGTGCCAGTAGTATTTCGGACAGGAACACTGAAGCTTTCTTT.

CDR3 bases: TGTGCCAGCAGCCCCCGGGGTAGCGGGACCTACGAGCAGTACTTC. Its protein is CASSPRGSGTYEQYF. This chain links TRBV11-3 with TRBJ2-7; TRBD2 matches 8 bases. The CDR3 totals 15 residues. The trim removed 5 bases at V and 2 bases at J, leaving 8 bases unmatched. CDR1 and CDR2 from the germline V gene are SGHNT and YENEEA. The whole variable domain, remainder taken from reference TRBV11-3 and TRBJ2-7, is EAGVVQSPRYKIIEKKQPVAFWCNPISGHNTLYWYLQNLGQGPELLIRYENEEAVDDSQLPKDRFSAERLKGVDSTLKIQPAELGDSAVYLCASSPRGSGTYEQYFGPGTRLTVT.

This clone came up a few times. The CDR3 bases are TGTGCCAGCAGTTACTCCGAGCGGGAGGGCCGTGGCGAGCAGTACTTC. This codes for CASSYSEREGRGEQYF. This rearrangement joins TRBV6-5 to TRBJ2-7; TRBD2 aligns across 10 bases. CDR1 and CDR2 from the germline V gene are MNHEY and SVGAGI. V was clipped by 0 bases and J by 6 bases; unmatched bases: 8. The CDR3 has 16 amino acids.

V and J are TRBV15 and TRBJ2-5; 7 bases agree with TRBD2. V lost 3 bases and J lost 5; bases outside the gene matches: 6. Germline V CDR1 and CDR2: LNHNV, YYDKDF (reference sequence). CDR3 length equals 14 residues. CDR3 bases: TGTGCCACCAGCAGTGGCGGGAGTCCCGAGACCCAGTACTTC. Amino acids: CATSSGGSPETQYF. The full variable domain, rest sourced from reference TRBV15 and TRBJ2-5, is DAMVIQNPRYQVTQFGKPVTLSCSQTLNHNVMYWYQQKSSQAPKLLFHYYDKDFNNEADTPDNFQSRRPNTSFCFLDIRSPGLGDTAMYLCATSSGGSPETQYFGPGTRLLVL.

CDR3: CASSLEPSAGGGNTIYF. For the CDR3, the DNA is TGCGCCAGCAGCTTGGAGCCCAGCGCGGGTGGTGGAAACACCATATATTTT. V usage is TRBV5-1 and J usage is TRBJ1-3; D not resolved. The CDR3 covers 17 residues. CDR1 and CDR2 (germline): SGHRS, YFSETQ. Trimming removed 0 bases at V and 3 bases at J, with 16 bases between.

The rearrangement joins TRBV5-6 to TRBJ1-2; no firm D call. The germline V gene encodes CDR1 SGHDT and CDR2 YYEEEE. The germline V and J ends were trimmed by 2 bases and 0 bases, with 17 bases remaining between them. The CDR3 loop spans 17 amino acids. CDR3 coding DNA: TGTGCCAGCAGCTTAGGTAACAGCCTAACCTCTAACTATGGCTACACCTTC. It codes for CASSLGNSLTSNYGYTF. Full variable domain (remainder filled in from reference TRBV5-6 and TRBJ1-2): DAGVTQSPTHLIKTRGQQVTLRCSPKSGHDTVSWYQQALGQGPQFIFQYYEEEERQRGNFPDRFSGHQFPNYSSELNVNALLLGDSALYLCASSLGNSLTSNYGYTFGSGTRLTVV.

The CDR3 DNA follows: TGTGCCAGCAGCTTATCGTACAGCTGGAACGAGCAGTACTTC. This encodes CASSLSYSWNEQYF. The rearrangement links TRBV7-9 to TRBJ2-7; D gene uncertain. Germline values: CDR1 SEHNR, CDR2 FQNEAQ (reference sequence). The CDR3 runs 14 residues. V lost 2 bases to trimming and J lost 5 bases, with 13 bases between them.

The chain combines TRBV7-2 with TRBJ2-1, with 13 bases matching TRBD2. Germline V gene lookup returns CDR1 SGHTA and CDR2 FQGNSA. The J segment lost 9 bases and the V segment lost 7 bases, leaving 6 bases of the junction unmatched. This CDR3 contains 14 residues. CDR3 sequence: CASNGLAGVGEQFF. The CDR3 DNA sequence: TGTGCCAGCAACGGACTAGCGGGAGTTGGTGAGCAGTTCTTC.

The chain couples TRBV12-3 or TRBV12-4 to TRBJ1-2; no clear D. Trimming pared 2 bases from V and 4 bases from J, leaving 8 bases between. The length of the CDR3 is 13 residues. The CDR3 protein is CASSLRETYGYTF. DNA of the CDR3: TGTGCCAGCAGTTTACGGGAAACCTATGGCTACACCTTC.

CDR3 sequence: CASSSREQGDNEKLFF. The CDR3 DNA follows: TGTGCCAGCAGCTCCAGAGAACAGGGTGATAATGAAAAACTGTTTTTT. The rearrangement joins TRBV9 to TRBJ1-4; the D gene is possibly TRBD1 (6 bases). V lost 4 bases, J lost 4 bases, and 17 bases lay in between. Germline V gene sequence: CDR1 SGDLS, CDR2 YYNGEE. This CDR3 contains 16 residues.

The chain is built from TRBV28 and TRBJ1-3; 12 bases are shared with TRBD1. Germline-derived CDR1 and CDR2 are MDHEN and SYDVKM. This CDR3 comprises 16 residues. Trimming at V came to 3 bases and at J to 5 bases, leaving 5 bases not matched to a gene. CDR3: CASSFGTGGLRNTIYF. The CDR3 nucleotides are TGTGCCAGCAGTTTCGGGACAGGGGGCCTCAGAAACACCATATATTTT.

This chain joins TRBV27 and TRBJ2-2, with a weak D call TRBD1 (6 bases). Trimming cost V 7 bases and J 1 base, with 16 bases left between them. From germline, CDR1 is MNHEY and CDR2 SMNVEV (reference sequence). This CDR3 spans 16 amino acids. The CDR3 coding sequence is TGTGCCAGCAAGGGTACGACAGGCGTGAACACCGGGGAGCTGTTTTTT. Its translation is CASKGTTGVNTGELFF.

The rearrangement joins TRBV27 to TRBJ1-1; tentatively, D is TRBD1 (6 bases). V dropped 0 bases and J dropped 7 bases, with 9 bases sitting between them. Germline-derived CDR1 and CDR2 are MNHEY and SMNVEV (reference sequence). There are 13 residues in the CDR3. The CDR3 spells CASSLSRGNEAFF. The CDR3 nucleotides read TGTGCCAGCAGTTTATCGAGGGGGAATGAAGCTTTCTTT.

The chain carries TRBV24-1 and TRBJ2-1, with D unclear. The V gene lost 0 bases and the J gene lost 12 bases, with 11 bases spanning the gap. Germline-derived CDR1 and CDR2 are KGHDR and SFDVKD. The length of the CDR3 is 13 residues. The CDR3 loop reads CATSDLPGMGQFF. CDR3 sequence (DNA): TGTGCCACCAGTGATTTGCCAGGAATGGGGCAGTTCTTC.

The genes are TRBV4-3 and TRBJ1-5; a weak D match, TRBD1 (5 bases). Trimming pared 0 bases from V and 3 bases from J, leaving 9 bases between. The germline V gene encodes CDR1 LGHNA and CDR2 YSLEER. The CDR3 sequence is 15 residues long. DNA for the CDR3: TGCGCCAGCAGCCAAGAACAGGAGATCAATCAGCCCCAGCATTTT. Translating gives CASSQEQEINQPQHF.

The CDR3 loop reads CASSHTTGELFF. The CDR3 DNA is TGTGCCAGCAGCCATACTACCGGGGAGCTGTTTTTT. V gene TRBV3-1 (or the pseudogene TRBV3-2) combines with J gene TRBJ2-2; no clear D. The germline V gene has CDR1 LGHDT and CDR2 YNNKEL (reference sequence). The CDR3 loop spans 12 amino acids. V was pared by 3 bases and J by 5 bases, with 4 bases between.

The rearrangement uses TRBV28 and TRBJ2-1; 12 nucleotides match TRBD2. V shed 11 bases and J 9 bases; nucleotides not matched to a gene: 11. This CDR3 spans 14 amino acids. Germline V CDR1 and CDR2: MDHEN, SYDVKM. CDR3 sequence (DNA): TGTGCCGTGGCGACTAGCGGGAGCATCGGTGAGCAGTTCTTC. Translating gives CAVATSGSIGEQFF.

DNA of the CDR3: TGTGCCAGCAGTACTAACAGGGGGATAAGTCAGCCCCAGCATTTT. It is translated as CASSTNRGISQPQHF. The rearrangement links TRBV27 to TRBJ1-5; 8 nucleotides match TRBD1. V shed 5 bases and J 6 bases; nucleotides not matched to a gene: 9. The CDR3 totals 15 residues. CDR1 is MNHEY, CDR2 SMNVEV, per germline (reference sequence).

V is TRBV30 and J is TRBJ1-4, with 7 bases fitting TRBD1. Germline CDR1 reads GTSNPN; CDR2 reads SVGIG (reference sequence). The V segment lost 3 bases and the J segment 3 bases; nucleotides outside the gene matches: 7. This CDR3 has 15 residues. CDR3 DNA: TGTGCCTGGAGGGACCGGGGGACAGCTAATGAAAAACTGTTTTTT. Protein product: CAWRDRGTANEKLFF.

This sequence joins TRBV6-5 and TRBJ2-5, with 8 bases matching TRBD2. After removal of 0 bases from V and 4 bases from J, the junction contained 7 bases not matched to a gene. Germline V gives CDR1 MNHEY, CDR2 SVGAGI. The CDR3 sequence is 16 residues long. The DNA of the CDR3 is TGTGCCAGCAGTTACTCCCGTAGCGGGATAGGAGAGACCCAGTACTTC. Its translation is CASSYSRSGIGETQYF.

V and J are TRBV7-2 and TRBJ2-7, with a weak D call TRBD2 (5 bases). V shed 1 base and J shed 7 bases, with 17 bases lying between them. This CDR3 spans 15 amino acids. Germline V lookup: CDR1 SGHTA, CDR2 FQGNSA. The CDR3, as DNA: TGTGCCAGCAGCTTAGATCCTCTAGCTACGATTGAGCAGTACTTC. Amino acids: CASSLDPLATIEQYF.

The CDR3 region is CASSYSTGRSGNTIYF. CDR3 DNA sequence: TGTGCCAGCAGTTACTCGACAGGACGTTCTGGAAACACCATATATTTT. The J gene is TRBJ1-3, the V gene TRBV6-2 or TRBV6-3; TRBD1 might be the D (6 bases). CDR1 is MNHEY, CDR2 SVGEGT, per germline. The CDR3 contains 16 residues. Trimming cost V 0 bases and J 1 base, with 10 bases left between them.

This clone occurred a few times. The chain links TRBV14 to TRBJ1-1; D gene uncertain. V gave up 1 base and J gave up 0 bases, with 6 bases separating them. Germline V CDR1 and CDR2: SGHDN, FVKESK. CDR3 length: 14 residues. The CDR3 sequence: CASSQGTVNTEAFF. The CDR3 DNA sequence: TGTGCCAGCAGCCAAGGAACAGTGAACACTGAAGCTTTCTTT.

The chain uses TRBV7-2 and TRBJ2-5; 7 bases agree with TRBD1. CDR3 length: 15 amino acids. V lost 2 bases to trimming and J lost 2 bases; unmatched junction nucleotides: 5. CDR1 is SGHTA, CDR2 FQGNSA, per germline. The CDR3 coding sequence is TGTGCCAGCAGCTTAATGGGGACAGCTCAAGAGACCCAGTACTTC. It is translated as CASSLMGTAQETQYF. The entire variable domain, with the rest obtained from reference TRBV7-2 and TRBJ2-5, is as follows: GAGVSQSPSNKVTEKGKDVELRCDPISGHTALYWYRQSLGQGLEFLIYFQGNSAPDKSGLPSDRFSAERTGGSVSTLTIQRTQQEDSAVYLCASSLMGTAQETQYFGPGTRLLVL.

The chain uses TRBV29-1 and TRBJ2-7; 7 bases are a match to TRBD1. The germline CDR1 and CDR2 sequences are SQVTM and ANQGSEA. This CDR3 has 12 amino acids. V lost 7 bases to trimming and J lost 5 bases; unmatched junction nucleotides: 8. CDR3 amino acids: CSAMGQFNEQYF. In DNA form, the CDR3 reads TGCAGCGCTATGGGACAGTTTAACGAGCAGTACTTC.

The CDR3 loop is CSAEGFQGASGTNEQFF. The CDR3 DNA sequence: TGCAGCGCTGAGGGGTTCCAGGGAGCTAGCGGGACTAATGAGCAGTTCTTC. The chain joins TRBV29-1 to TRBJ2-1; 9 nucleotides agree with TRBD2. J gave up 7 bases and V 7 bases, and 20 bases lay outside the gene matches. Germline V CDR1 and CDR2: SQVTM, ANQGSEA. CDR3 length equals 17 residues.